This TCR beta chain was captured in a study of Graves' ophthalmopathy and Graves' hyperthyroidism. There are 13 residues in the CDR3. Germline V gives CDR1 SGHAT, CDR2 FQDESV (reference sequence). V was trimmed by 0 bases and J by 7 bases, leaving 9 bases between them. RNA served as the template for amplifying TCR beta CDR3 regions. HTBI primers were used in a first-round RT-PCR, which preceded a second-round multiplex PCR. From the multiplex PCR reads, TCRdb called clonotypes with MiXCR, one entry per CDR3 protein. This table has hundreds of thousands of distinct CDR3 sequences, 20% to 25% appearing once. This clonotype showed up many times.

The TCR sequence derives from a woman aged 50 to 60 with Graves' ophthalmopathy. The genes are TRBV11-1 and TRBJ1-1, with D possibly matching TRBD1 (6 bases). Input material: peripheral blood. CDR3 DNA sequence: TGTGCCAGCAGCTTAGCCGCAGGGGTTGAAGCTTTCTTT. Translation: CASSLAAGVEAFF.